This TCR beta chain emerged from a study of T cell responses to AZD1222 COVID-19 vaccine. Germline CDR1 and CDR2: SGDLS and YYNGEE. With 3 bases removed from V and 2 bases from J, the gap between germline ends came to 15 bases. This CDR3 comprises 16 residues. Overall study findings and caveats: Clonal diversity was possibly underestimated, and the donors were mostly white British, with more females.

Repertoires were generated with immunoSEQ multiplex PCR, while TCRdb's copy carries only in-frame clones and drops some. The sample yields about 130,000 clones, more than 85% seen once. As for this clone: Its antigen is still unknown.

This TCR derives from an adult in good health. The material sequenced was peripheral blood, taken on day 0 of AZD1222 vaccination. The chain links TRBV9 to TRBJ1-3; D might be TRBD1 (5 bases). The CDR3 loop is CASSGGVPGAGNTIYF. CDR3 in DNA: TGTGCCAGCAGCGGCGGAGTTCCGGGGGCTGGAAACACCATATATTTT.